The 21 T cell receptor beta chains reported below all come from one sample, sequenced in a study of T cell clonality in common variable immunodeficiency. TCRdb's copy holds only in-frame clones and misses some; the assay was immunoSEQ multiplex PCR. Recorded here are approximately 20,000 clones, none singletons. Study-level results: Reportedly, TCR beta sequences from common variable immunodeficiency showed fewer deletions and N-nucleotide insertions.

No antigen has been identified for these receptors. Sequenced input: peripheral blood mononuclear cells. Source of these receptors: a human donor with common variable immunodeficiency.

Of note for this clone: With the read ending 3 residues before the CDR3 end, the germline J gene is used to fill in that end. The chain combines TRBV4-2 with TRBJ2-7, with 7 bases lining up with TRBD2. V gave up 8 bases and J gave up 1 base; unmatched junction bases: 5. From germline, CDR1 is LGHNA and CDR2 YNFKEQ. This CDR3 has 13 amino acids. The DNA read from the CDR3 is TGTGCCAGCGGTATTAGCGGGTCCTACGAG. It is translated as CASGISGSYE. In full, the CDR3 is CASGISGSYEQYF.

Turning to this clone: The CDR3 goes on 3 residues after the read ends, and that part is filled in from the germline J gene. The chain carries TRBV19 and TRBJ2-7; D is uncertain. The germline V and J ends were trimmed by 5 bases and 3 bases, with 17 bases remaining between them. Germline V gene lookup returns CDR1 LNHDA and CDR2 SQIVND (reference sequence). The CDR3 spans 15 residues. The sequenced part of the CDR3 DNA is TGTGCCAGTAGTTTGCTCCCCGGTCCCATCTACGAG. Translating gives CASSLLPGPIYE. The entire CDR3 sequence reads CASSLLPGPIYEQYF.

This clone appeared a few times. Partial CDR3 DNA: TGCAGTGCTAGGGGGGACAGGGGTTCGGATACG. It specifies CSARGDRGSDT. The whole CDR3 sequence is CSARGDRGSDTQYF. This chain links TRBV20-1 with TRBJ2-3, with 10 bases that match TRBD1. The read terminates 3 residues before the CDR3 end, so the remaining end is supplied by the germline J gene. V was clipped by 3 bases and J by 6 bases; unmatched bases: 6. The CDR3 extends over 14 amino acids. Germline CDR1 reads DFQATT; CDR2 reads SNEGSKA (reference sequence).

This clone was counted at least ten times. The read stops 3 residues short of the end of the CDR3; the missing end is completed from the germline J gene. The rearrangement joins TRBV7-9 to TRBJ2-7, with TRBD1 matching 7 bases. Germline lookup yields CDR1 SEHNR and CDR2 FQNEAQ (reference sequence). V trimming: 4 bases; J trimming: 2 bases; junction bases outside the gene matches: 5. This CDR3 contains 14 residues. Partial CDR3 DNA: TGTGCCAGCAGCTCCCGACAGGGTCCCTACGAG. Protein sequence: CASSSRQGPYE. The whole CDR3 reads CASSSRQGPYEQYF.

This clone occurred many times. The read ends 3 residues early relative to the CDR3; the germline J gene fills the gap. The rearrangement uses TRBV18 and TRBJ1-5; 8 nucleotides match TRBD1. Trimming took 2 bases from V and 4 from J; bases not matched to a gene: 13. From germline, CDR1 is KGHSH and CDR2 LQKENI. This CDR3 has 18 residues. The sequenced CDR3 bases are TGTGCCAGCTCACCAGATTGGGCAGGGGGCGCGAGAAATCAGCCC. It yields the protein CASSPDWAGGARNQP. The whole CDR3 protein reads CASSPDWAGGARNQPQHF.

This clone has a handful of counts. The read gets to within 3 residues of the CDR3 end, and the germline J gene fills in the rest. V usage is TRBV6-2 or TRBV6-3 and J usage is TRBJ2-1, with unresolved D. The CDR3 runs to 14 residues. From germline, CDR1 is MNHEY and CDR2 SVGEGT. The V end lost 6 bases, the J end lost 3 bases, and 12 bases lay between the germline ends. CDR3 DNA (partial): TGTGCCAGCAGGCTCCAGGAAGACTACAATGAG. This sequence encodes CASRLQEDYNE. The entire CDR3 sequence reads CASRLQEDYNEQFF.

This clone was detected many times. The CDR3 bases that were read are TGTGCCAGTAAAGGCCAAACGGGGGGCGGGGAG. It codes for CASKGQTGGGE. The whole CDR3 is CASKGQTGGGELFF. V and J are TRBV19 and TRBJ2-2; TRBD2 matches 7 bases. The read gets to within 3 residues of the CDR3 end, and the germline J gene fills in the rest. The V and J ends lost 7 bases and 7 bases, in that order; junction bases with no gene match: 9. CDR1 is LNHDA, CDR2 SQIVND, per germline (reference sequence). The CDR3 sequence is 14 residues long.

This clone was seen at least ten times. With the read ending 3 residues before the CDR3 end, the germline J gene is used to fill in that end. The chain uses TRBV20-1 and TRBJ2-4, with TRBD2 identical over 13 bases. Per germline, CDR1 DFQATT and CDR2 SNEGSKA (reference sequence). The CDR3 totals 17 residues. Unmatched junction bases numbered 6, after V lost 4 bases and J lost 0 bases. CDR3 residues: CSAMGLAGPLAKNIQYF. Incomplete CDR3 DNA: TGCAGTGCTATGGGACTAGCGGGACCCTTAGCCAAAAACATT.

This clone appeared many times. The read ends 3 residues early relative to the CDR3; the germline J gene fills the gap. J is TRBJ2-2 and V is TRBV5-1, with TRBD2 matching over 11 bases. Germline V gene data show CDR1 as SGHRS and CDR2 as YFSETQ. The CDR3 extends over 16 amino acids. Losses at the gene ends were 4 bases for V and 7 bases for J; bases not matched to a gene: 9. The DNA read from the CDR3 is TGCGCCAGCAGCAGCACTAGCGGGAGTAGGGTCGGGGAG. Its protein is CASSSTSGSRVGE. Given in full, the CDR3 is CASSSTSGSRVGELFF.

The sample holds many counts of this clone. The CDR3 bases that were read are TGCAGTGCCCCCAATCTGGGGACAGGTCCAAATCAGCCC. It codes for CSAPNLGTGPNQP. The whole CDR3 sequence reads CSAPNLGTGPNQPQHF. The genes are TRBV20-1 and TRBJ1-5, with 8 bases fitting TRBD1. The read terminates 3 residues ahead of where the CDR3 ends, so the germline J gene completes it. CDR1 is DFQATT and CDR2 is SNEGSKA in the germline V gene (reference sequence). This CDR3 comprises 16 residues. V lost 6 bases to trimming and J lost 4 bases; unmatched junction nucleotides: 14.

This clone has at least ten counts. Sequencing ends 3 residues short of the CDR3 end; the germline J gene provides the rest. The chain recombines TRBV2 with TRBJ2-6; D is possibly TRBD2 (5 bases). CDR1 SNHLY and CDR2 FYNNEI come from the germline V gene. V shed 5 bases and J shed 4 bases, with 15 bases lying between them. The CDR3 is made up of 16 amino acids. Incomplete CDR3 DNA: TGTGCCAGCAGTCCTCGGGGTCTTGGGGGGGCCAACGTC. This translates into CASSPRGLGGANV. The CDR3 in its entirety is CASSPRGLGGANVLTF.

This clone was found many times. The read is 3 residues too short to cover the CDR3 end, so that end is filled in from the germline J gene. This chain joins TRBV7-2 and TRBJ1-2; 7 nucleotides agree with TRBD1. Losses at the gene ends were 4 bases for V and 2 bases for J; bases not matched to a gene: 7. CDR3 length equals 15 residues. From germline, CDR1 is SGHTA and CDR2 FQGNSA. The part of the CDR3 DNA that was read is TGTGCCAGCAGCTCGCCAGGGGGGTGGAACTATGGC. Translated: CASSSPGGWNYG. The complete CDR3 reads CASSSPGGWNYGYTF.

This CDR3 is CASSLAQGNGYTF. The CDR3 DNA, read in part, is TGTGCCAGCAGCTTAGCACAGGGCAACGGC. The chain uses TRBV7-9 and TRBJ1-2; maybe TRBD1 (6 bases). The read stops 3 residues short of the end of the CDR3; the missing end is completed from the germline J gene. The germline gives CDR1 SEHNR, CDR2 FQNEAQ (reference sequence). The CDR3 is made up of 13 amino acids.

This clone was recorded many times. Read data end 3 residues before the CDR3 end; the end is taken from the germline J gene. The rearrangement links TRBV7-2 to TRBJ2-7; 10 positions match TRBD1. The CDR3 has 15 amino acids. The germline V gene has CDR1 SGHTA and CDR2 FQGNSA. J was trimmed by 4 bases and V by 5 bases; bases with no gene match: 8. This CDR3 is CASSPSGQGRYEQYF. The DNA read from the CDR3 is TGTGCCAGCAGCCCGTCGGGACAGGGGAGATACGAG.

This clone has a count of ten or more. Sequencing ends 3 residues short of the CDR3 end; the germline J gene provides the rest. The chain is built from TRBV2 and TRBJ2-3, with TRBD2 identical over 9 bases. The junction had 10 bases not matched to a gene; V was cut back by 7 bases and J by 5 bases. The germline V gene encodes CDR1 SNHLY and CDR2 FYNNEI. This CDR3 is built from 15 residues. The CDR3 here is CASISIAGVRDTQYF. The CDR3 DNA, read in part, is TGTGCCAGCATATCAATAGCGGGAGTTCGAGATACG.

This clone showed up just a few times. The read ends 3 residues early relative to the CDR3; the germline J gene fills the gap. The chain has TRBV10-2 and TRBJ2-7; 8 positions match TRBD1. Per the germline V gene, CDR1 is WSHSY and CDR2 is SAAADI. The CDR3 has 15 residues. J was trimmed by 5 bases and V by 7 bases; bases with no gene match: 13. CDR3: CASNKPDRVGHEQYF. The covered CDR3 bases are TGCGCCAGCAACAAACCGGACAGGGTCGGGCACGAG.

This clone came up many times. The read stops 3 residues short of the end of the CDR3; the missing end is completed from the germline J gene. This rearrangement joins TRBV7-8 to TRBJ1-5; 7 nucleotides match TRBD1. The CDR3 length is 14 residues. Germline V gives CDR1 SGHVS, CDR2 FQNEAQ. V lost 5 bases and J lost 7; bases outside the gene matches: 8. Partial CDR3 DNA: TGTGCCAGCAGCCGAGAGACAGGGCGGCAGCCC. This encodes CASSRETGRQP. The full CDR3 protein reads CASSRETGRQPQHF.

In its sample, this clone was seen many times. With the read ending 3 residues before the CDR3 end, the germline J gene is used to fill in that end. V and J are TRBV29-1 and TRBJ2-5; D perhaps matches TRBD1 (6 bases). From germline, CDR1 is SQVTM and CDR2 ANQGSEA. The length of the CDR3 is 14 residues. V lost 3 bases and J 4 bases, leaving 15 bases between the germline ends. CDR3 DNA (partial): TGCAGCGTTGAGGGGCTGGGGGCGGTAGAGACC. This sequence encodes CSVEGLGAVET. In full, the CDR3 reads CSVEGLGAVETQYF.

This clone turned up a few times. The read terminates 3 residues before the CDR3 end, so the remaining end is supplied by the germline J gene. The chain links TRBV30 to TRBJ1-1; D gene ambiguous. Germline CDR1 reads GTSNPN; CDR2 reads SVGIG (reference sequence). The CDR3 totals 13 residues. With 5 bases removed from V and 2 bases from J, the gap between germline ends came to 12 bases. CDR3: CAWGTRYNTEAFF. CDR3 DNA (partial): TGTGCCTGGGGTACCAGATACAACACTGAA.

This clone has a count of ten or more. Read data end 3 residues before the CDR3 end; the end is taken from the germline J gene. This rearrangement joins TRBV7-9 to TRBJ1-2, with D unresolved. V was trimmed by 4 bases and J by 7 bases, leaving 7 bases between them. This CDR3 spans 11 amino acids. From germline, CDR1 is SEHNR and CDR2 FQNEAQ (reference sequence). The CDR3 is CASSSRGGYTF. The sequenced CDR3 bases are TGTGCCAGCAGCTCCCGGGGTGGC.

This clone occurred many times. The CDR3 is cut off 3 residues early in the read; its end comes from the germline J gene. V is TRBV29-1 and J is TRBJ2-2; the match to TRBD2 covers 7 bases. CDR1 SQVTM and CDR2 ANQGSEA come from the germline V gene. J lost 2 bases, V lost 4 bases, and 10 bases had no gene match. This CDR3 is 16 amino acids long. Partial CDR3 DNA: TGCAGCGTTGCCTACCCGGGACTACTTAACACCGGGGAG. It encodes CSVAYPGLLNTGE. The CDR3 in its entirety is CSVAYPGLLNTGELFF.